The T cell receptor (beta chain) under discussion was sequenced for a study of shared clonotypes between healthy human individuals. About the study: The study used three CD4 naive, three CD4 memory, two CD8 naive and one CD8 memory plate per donor. Study-wide results and limits: Rarefaction gave evidence that sorted-subset sequencing remained incomplete despite large depth.

All the donors were Caucasian adults who lived in Nashville, Tennessee. The sample holds a few counts of this clone. The antigen is unknown. Authors' processing steps: ImmunoSEQ only sent back junction sequences with no quality scores, so filtering was done differently. Libraries were prepared by immunoSEQ multiplex PCR; TCRdb keeps only in-frame clonotypes and omits some of them. The DNA gave D and trimming, while V, J and clone size come from that table. The sample lists around 2,000,000 clones, 95% occurring once. V lost 6 bases, J lost 4 bases, and 6 bases lay in between. This CDR3 is built from 12 residues. Germline CDR1 and CDR2: LNHDA and SQIVND (reference sequence).

Sequencing was performed on naive CD4+ T cells sorted from blood. This sample's subset: CD45RA+ positively selected. The clonotype comes from a man between 18 and 29 years old in good health. The genes are TRBV19 and TRBJ2-2; D is uncertain. CDR3 sequence: CASSPFTGELFF. The CDR3, as DNA: TGTGCCAGTAGCCCTTTCACCGGGGAGCTGTTTTTT.